The T cell receptor (beta chain) described here comes from a study of Ad26.COV2.S vaccination and SARS-CoV-2 variants. Study-wide results and caveats: Vaccine recipients surpassed placebo recipients in spike-specific TCR breadth. Overall T cell responses may have been underestimated by the analyses of TCR breadth and depth.

Here immunoSEQ multiplex PCR was the method, and the copy in TCRdb shows in-frame clones only, minus some. The table includes over 400,000 clones, less than 95% detected once. Treatment noted: about 20 received Ad26.COV2.S at low or high dose, single or two shots; five or six received placebo; per-sample allocation not given. It was on day 63 after the first vaccine or placebo injection that samples were taken. Donation was by an adult aged 18-55 years who was in Boston. A word on this clone: The antigen is undetermined.

Trimming removed 5 bases from V and 0 bases from J, with 17 bases in between. This CDR3 has 17 amino acids. The germline gives CDR1 MDHEN, CDR2 SYDVKM. The sequencing used peripheral blood, collected in a trial of Ad26.COV2.S vaccine versus placebo. The TCR originated in a person aged 18 to 59 who received the Ad26.COV2.S COVID-19 vaccine or a placebo. The chain uses TRBV28 and TRBJ1-5; possible D gene TRBD1, 5 bases. The CDR3 coding sequence is TGTGCCAGCAGTCCGAGTCAACAGGTTTTTAGCAATCAGCCCCAGCATTTT. Translating it yields CASSPSQQVFSNQPQHF.